The next 26 T cell receptor beta chains were all read from a single sample in a study of T cell repertoires in cytomegalovirus infection. TCRdb passed the reads through MiXCR, listing each CDR3 protein once. Seen here are nearly 700,000 distinct CDR3 sequences, about 33% observed once, and the top ten hold around a sixth. These receptors' targets are unknown. Sequenced here: cultured PBMCs, sampled from culture after CMV antigen stimulation. Every receptor here comes from a human donor in good health (CMV status not recorded). Some clones in this sample may be carry-over from other donors' samples.

As regards this clonotype: Germline is not matched at one junction end, which may reflect a read error. The chain joins TRBV2 to TRBJ1-5, with TRBD1 matching 7 bases. The CDR3 is 14 residues long. Germline V gene sequence: CDR1 SNHLY, CDR2 FYNNEI. The CDR3, as DNA: TGTGCCAGCAGTACGGGACAGCTCAATCAGTCCCAGCATTTT. Its protein product is CASSTGQLNQSQHF.

This clonotype occurred a few times. The genes are TRBV18 and TRBJ2-7, with TRBD1 as a possible D gene (5 bases). The germline V gene has CDR1 KGHSH and CDR2 LQKENI. Trimming took 0 bases from V and 3 from J, leaving 9 bases between them. This CDR3 region has 14 residues. The CDR3 DNA is TGTGCCAGCTCACCACCGGGGCGGAACTACGAGCAGTACTTC. Translated: CASSPPGRNYEQYF.

This clonotype was detected a few times. V usage is TRBV12-3 or TRBV12-4 and J usage is TRBJ2-7; possible D gene TRBD1, 5 bases. Trimming pared 10 bases from V and 1 base from J, leaving 17 bases between. The CDR3 is 14 amino acids. The CDR3 reads CATPPLTDSYEQYF. CDR3 DNA: TGTGCCACCCCCCCCCTGACAGATTCCTACGAGCAGTACTTC.

The CDR3 region is CASRQTGARETQYF. As DNA, the CDR3 is TGTGCCAGCAGGCAAACCGGAGCGAGAGAGACCCAGTACTTC. V gene TRBV7-9 combines with J gene TRBJ2-5; D not certain. V was clipped by 6 bases and J by 4 bases, with 15 bases between them. The CDR3 consists of 14 residues. Germline CDR1 reads SEHNR; CDR2 reads FQNEAQ (reference sequence).

This clonotype has only one observation. The V gene is TRBV20-1, the J gene TRBJ2-4; D gene uncertain. Between the trimmed V and J ends, which lost 5 bases and 0 bases, there was a span of 8 bases. The CDR3 length is 13 residues. Germline-derived CDR1 and CDR2 are DFQATT and SNEGSKA (reference sequence). The CDR3 DNA follows: TGCAGTGCTCATAGGACAGCCAAAAACATTCAGTACTTC. This gives the protein CSAHRTAKNIQYF.

This clonotype has more than one count but fewer than ten. The rearrangement joins TRBV6-1 to TRBJ1-2; the match to TRBD1 covers 9 bases. Trimming removed 7 bases from V and 4 bases from J; junction bases left unmatched: 7. CDR3 length: 14 residues. CDR1 is MNHNS and CDR2 is SASEGT in the germline V gene. CDR3: CASNGLDRGYGYTF. In DNA form, the CDR3 reads TGTGCCAGCAACGGACTGGACAGGGGCTATGGCTACACCTTC.

This clonotype was seen more than once but under ten times. The chain couples TRBV2 to TRBJ2-3, with unresolved D. Germline CDR1 SNHLY, CDR2 FYNNEI. This CDR3 is built from 13 residues. Trimming shortened V by 8 bases and J by 0 bases, and 9 bases separated the two germline ends. CDR3 protein: CASRRRSTDTQYF. In nucleotides, the CDR3 is TGTGCCAGCCGCAGGCGTAGCACAGATACGCAGTATTTT.

This clonotype was seen ten or more times. The DNA for the CDR3 is TGTGCCAGCACCCAAGGGGCGCGAGGGCCGGGGGATACGCAGTATTTT. It translates to CASTQGARGPGDTQYF. The gene calls are TRBV7-2 and TRBJ2-3; D tentatively fits TRBD1 or TRBD2 (5 bases each). From germline, CDR1 is SGHTA and CDR2 FQGNSA. The CDR3 runs to 16 residues. V lost 7 bases, J lost 6 bases, and 23 bases lay in between.

The J gene is TRBJ2-2, the V gene TRBV4-2; tentatively, D is TRBD1 (5 bases). V was shortened by 4 bases and J by 7 bases, with 16 bases between the two germline ends. The CDR3 sequence is 15 residues long. Germline loops: CDR1 LGHNA, CDR2 YNFKEQ. Here the CDR3 reads CASSPPQGQGGELFF. The DNA for the CDR3 is TGTGCCAGCAGCCCCCCACAAGGGCAGGGCGGGGAGCTGTTTTTT.

This clonotype was counted between two and nine times. The V gene is TRBV24-1, the J gene TRBJ2-5, with 8 positions matching TRBD2. CDR1 and CDR2 from the germline V gene are KGHDR and SFDVKD. CDR3 size: 14 residues. V lost 3 bases and J lost 5; bases outside the gene matches: 4. CDR3 in amino acids: CATSDGTSGETQYF. CDR3 coding DNA: TGTGCCACCAGTGATGGGACTAGTGGCGAGACCCAGTACTTC.

This clonotype was detected only a few times. J is TRBJ2-4 and V is TRBV2, with TRBD1 as a possible D gene (5 bases). With 6 bases removed from V and 5 bases from J, the gap between germline ends came to 8 bases. The CDR3 is made up of 12 amino acids. CDR1 and CDR2 from the germline V gene are SNHLY and FYNNEI. The CDR3 is CASRDIENIQYF. The CDR3 DNA reads TGTGCCAGCAGGGACATTGAAAACATTCAGTACTTC.

CDR3 DNA sequence: TGCAGTGCTAGAGATCCGGGAACAGGGGGAGAAAAACTGTTTTTT. Protein product: CSARDPGTGGEKLFF. The chain recombines TRBV20-1 with TRBJ1-4, with TRBD1 matching 8 bases. With V trimmed by 0 bases and J by 8 bases, 8 bases remained unmatched. The CDR3 is 15 residues long. CDR1 and CDR2 (germline): DFQATT, SNEGSKA (reference sequence).

This clonotype was picked up a small number of times. The V and J genes are TRBV7-8 and TRBJ2-1; 13 bases are shared with TRBD2. V shed 3 bases and J 4 bases; nucleotides not matched to a gene: 6. CDR3 length: 17 amino acids. Germline V gene data show CDR1 as SGHVS and CDR2 as FQNEAQ. The CDR3 DNA reads TGTGCCAGCAGCTTCTTAGGGGGACTAGCGGGATACAATGAGCAGTTCTTC. It codes for CASSFLGGLAGYNEQFF.

This clonotype was seen many times. The J gene is TRBJ1-5, the V gene TRBV7-2; a possible D gene is TRBD1 (6 bases). The germline V gene has CDR1 SGHTA and CDR2 FQGNSA. This CDR3 region has 15 residues. Trimming took off 6 bases at V and 2 bases at J, with 14 bases between the two ends. The CDR3 nucleotides are TGTGCCAGCAGACCGGGACAAAGGGGCAATCAGCCCCAGCATTTT. Translating it yields CASRPGQRGNQPQHF.

This clonotype appeared a few times. The gene calls are TRBV6-1 and TRBJ1-1, with D maybe TRBD1 (6 bases). The CDR3 runs 14 residues. V was clipped by 6 bases and J by 6 bases, with 17 bases between them. The V gene's germline CDR1 is MNHNS and CDR2 SASEGT. The CDR3 spells CASRTTGISAEAFF. The CDR3 coding sequence is TGTGCCAGCAGAACGACAGGTATCAGCGCTGAAGCTTTCTTT.

This clonotype occurred a few times. V is TRBV11-2 and J is TRBJ2-1, with 8 bases fitting TRBD2. The CDR3 spans 16 residues. Germline V gene sequence: CDR1 SGHAT, CDR2 FQNNGV. V was clipped by 0 bases and J by 3 bases; unmatched bases: 4. CDR3 in DNA: TGTGCCAGCAGCTTAGATACTAGCGGATACTACAATGAGCAGTTCTTC. It yields the protein CASSLDTSGYYNEQFF.

The V gene is TRBV12-3 or TRBV12-4, the J gene TRBJ2-5; 8 bases are a match to TRBD1. Trimming at V came to 6 bases and at J to 5 bases, leaving 5 bases not matched to a gene. This CDR3 spans 13 amino acids. CDR3 DNA sequence: TGTGCCAGCAGGCGACAGGGGATGGAGACCCAGTACTTC. Encoded protein: CASRRQGMETQYF.

The sample holds a few counts of this clonotype. The chain employs TRBV19 and TRBJ2-1; TRBD2 aligns across 11 bases. In germline, CDR1 is LNHDA, CDR2 SQIVND (reference sequence). V lost 5 bases, J lost 8 bases, and 11 bases stayed unmatched. The CDR3 is 16 residues long. CDR3 sequence: CASSALAGGLIDEQFF. In DNA, the CDR3 is TGTGCCAGTAGTGCCTTAGCGGGAGGGCTTATCGATGAGCAGTTCTTC.

The V gene is TRBV5-5, the J gene TRBJ2-2; a possible D gene is TRBD1 (5 bases). This CDR3 has 13 amino acids. Trimming removed 4 bases from V and 7 bases from J, with 11 bases in between. Germline V lookup: CDR1 SGHKS, CDR2 YYEKEE (reference sequence). CDR3 loop: CASSGAPNGELFF. The CDR3 DNA reads TGTGCCAGCAGCGGGGCCCCGAACGGGGAGCTGTTTTTT.

This clonotype was picked up many times. The chain employs TRBV7-2 and TRBJ2-7; maybe TRBD2 (5 bases). Germline V lookup: CDR1 SGHTA, CDR2 FQGNSA. Trimming stripped 2 bases from V and 9 bases from J, with 11 bases between. This CDR3 spans 12 amino acids. The CDR3 coding sequence is TGTGCCAGCAGCTTAACCGGGAAGGGGCAGTACTTC. Its translation: CASSLTGKGQYF.

The chain combines TRBV28 with TRBJ2-1; 9 nucleotides align to TRBD1. CDR3 length equals 14 residues. The trim removed 8 bases at V and 4 bases at J, leaving 6 bases unmatched. In germline, CDR1 is MDHEN, CDR2 SYDVKM. CDR3 sequence (DNA): TGTGCCAGCCTAGGACAGGGGAAGTACAATGAGCAGTTCTTC. Its protein is CASLGQGKYNEQFF. The whole variable domain, remainder taken from reference TRBV28 and TRBJ2-1, is DVKVTQSSRYLVKRTGEKVFLECVQDMDHENMFWYRQDPGLGLRLIYFSYDVKMKEKGDIPEGYSVSREKKERFSLILESASTNQTSMYLCASLGQGKYNEQFFGPGTRLTVL.

This clonotype was detected only a few times. DNA for the CDR3: TGTGCCAGCAGCAAGGACAGTCTCGTCCAAGAGACCCAGTACTTC. Its protein is CASSKDSLVQETQYF. The chain uses TRBV7-2 and TRBJ2-5, with D possibly TRBD1 on 6 matching bases. Trimming cost V 5 bases and J 1 base, with 14 bases left between them. Germline V gene lookup returns CDR1 SGHTA and CDR2 FQGNSA. The CDR3 sequence is 15 residues long.

This chain links TRBV7-8 with TRBJ1-1, with D perhaps TRBD1 (5 bases). This CDR3 has 15 amino acids. Trimming removed 2 bases at V and 3 bases at J, with 13 bases between. CDR1 and CDR2 (germline): SGHVS, FQNEAQ. The CDR3 coding sequence is TGTGCCAGCAGCTTAACGGGGGGGAGGGACACTGAAGCTTTCTTT. This codes for CASSLTGGRDTEAFF.

V is TRBV18 and J is TRBJ1-1; D not certain. With 0 bases removed from V and 2 bases from J, the gap between germline ends came to 10 bases. The CDR3 sequence is 15 residues long. The germline V gene has CDR1 KGHSH and CDR2 LQKENI. CDR3 in amino acids: CASSPPSGINTEAFF. CDR3 in DNA: TGTGCCAGCTCACCACCCTCCGGGATAAACACTGAAGCTTTCTTT.

The chain carries TRBV15 and TRBJ1-5; tentatively, D is TRBD1 (6 bases). CDR3 length: 15 amino acids. Germline V lookup: CDR1 LNHNV, CDR2 YYDKDF (reference sequence). V shed 0 bases and J shed 9 bases, with 15 bases lying between them. This CDR3 is CATSRDRGSRWPQHF. The CDR3 DNA sequence: TGTGCCACCAGCAGAGACAGGGGCAGCCGCTGGCCCCAGCATTTT.

The chain uses TRBV19 and TRBJ2-6; D may be TRBD1 (5 bases). CDR1 is LNHDA, CDR2 SQIVND, per germline (reference sequence). With 3 bases removed from V and 2 bases from J, the gap between germline ends came to 14 bases. The CDR3 extends over 17 amino acids. The CDR3 nucleotides are TGTGCCAGTAGTATGGAGACAGTGTTCCCTGGGGCCAACGTCCTGACTTTC. Its protein product is CASSMETVFPGANVLTF.